What follows are 15 T cell receptor beta chains derived from one specimen sequenced in a study of cytomegalovirus exposure and HLA in healthy donors. The PCR had 60 Vbeta and 13 Jbeta primers. The protocol was immunoSEQ multiplex PCR, while the TCRdb copy is restricted to in-frame clones and leaves out a portion. This sample has 150,000 to 200,000 clones; roughly three quarters occur once, and the top ten carry roughly an eighth. Material: PBMCs. These receptors all stem from a woman in her 40s in good health and CMV-seronegative.

On this clone: Germline is not matched at one junction end, which may reflect a read error. The chain uses TRBV7-7 and TRBJ2-1, with a tentative D call TRBD2 (6 bases). CDR3 size: 14 residues. CDR1 SSHAT and CDR2 FNYEAQ come from the germline V gene (reference sequence). CDR3 sequence: CASSPVGGGDEQFF. The CDR3, as DNA: TGTGCTAGCAGCCCCGTTGGGGGAGGTGATGAGCAGTTCTTC.

The chain carries TRBV28 and TRBJ2-1; D perhaps matches TRBD1 (5 bases). Germline V gives CDR1 MDHEN, CDR2 SYDVKM. Deletions cut 5 bases from V and 1 base from J, with 12 bases between. This CDR3 is 15 amino acids long. The CDR3 loop reads CASSPLGPSYNEQFF. CDR3 DNA: TGTGCCAGCAGTCCCCTGGGGCCATCCTACAATGAGCAGTTCTTC.

This rearrangement joins TRBV27 to TRBJ1-5; 8 bases align to TRBD1. V shed 4 bases and J 7 bases; nucleotides not matched to a gene: 6. CDR1 and CDR2 (germline): MNHEY, SMNVEV (reference sequence). This CDR3 contains 14 residues. The CDR3 region is CASSYRQGRQPQHF. The CDR3 nucleotides are TGTGCCAGCAGTTATCGACAGGGGAGGCAGCCCCAGCATTTT.

The V call is TRBV5-1, the J call TRBJ2-7, with 8 bases identical to TRBD2. The CDR3 sequence is 15 residues long. CDR1 is SGHRS, CDR2 YFSETQ, per germline. J was trimmed by 5 bases and V by 4 bases; bases with no gene match: 11. CDR3 region: CASSLGTRGSDEQYF. The CDR3 nucleotides read TGCGCCAGCAGCCTGGGGACTAGGGGGTCCGACGAGCAGTACTTC.

This sequence joins TRBV10-3 and TRBJ2-1; 10 positions agree with TRBD2. Unmatched junction bases numbered 4, after V lost 5 bases and J lost 9 bases. Germline V gene data show CDR1 as ENHRY and CDR2 as SYGVKD. The CDR3 is 13 residues long. The CDR3 coding sequence is TGTGCCATCAGTCCAGCGGGGGGGAGTGAGCAGTTCTTC. The encoded protein is CAISPAGGSEQFF.

This chain joins TRBV7-8 and TRBJ1-2, with D possibly TRBD1 on 6 matching bases. Germline lookup yields CDR1 SGHVS and CDR2 FQNEAQ. CDR3 length: 14 amino acids. Trimming removed 1 base at V and 8 bases at J, with 14 bases between. The CDR3 coding sequence is TGTGCCAGCAGCTTAGTCCGGGGGGCCGCAGGCTACACCTTC. Its protein is CASSLVRGAAGYTF.

The rearrangement links TRBV19 to TRBJ1-5; a weak D match, TRBD1 (5 bases). There are 17 residues in the CDR3. The ends were cut back, 7 bases at V and 6 bases at J, with 25 bases in the middle. Germline V CDR1 and CDR2: LNHDA, SQIVND (reference sequence). DNA for the CDR3: TGTGCCAGTAACCCATGGAGCCTCGGCAGGGAGGGTCAGCCCCAGCATTTT. Protein product: CASNPWSLGREGQPQHF.

A few counts support this clone. The genes are TRBV9 and TRBJ2-7; a weak D match, TRBD2 (6 bases). CDR3 length: 13 amino acids. The germline V gene encodes CDR1 SGDLS and CDR2 YYNGEE. V gave up 0 bases and J gave up 7 bases, with 11 bases separating them. The CDR3 DNA sequence: TGTGCCAGCAGCGTAGACGGGGGAAAAGAGCAGTACTTC. This encodes CASSVDGGKEQYF.

The chain links TRBV29-1 to TRBJ2-3; D perhaps matches TRBD2 (5 bases). Germline assignment: CDR1 SQVTM and CDR2 ANQGSEA. CDR3 length equals 14 residues. Trimming took off 4 bases at V and 1 base at J, with 12 bases between the two ends. This chain's CDR3 is CSVGARVGTDTQYF. In nucleotides, the CDR3 is TGCAGCGTTGGTGCGCGGGTTGGCACAGATACGCAGTATTTT.

The chain couples TRBV7-3 to TRBJ2-2, with a weak D call TRBD1 (6 bases). The germline V gene encodes CDR1 SGHTA and CDR2 FQGTGA. The CDR3 length is 14 residues. Trimming took 4 bases from V and 7 from J, leaving 13 bases between them. This CDR3 reads CASSSNRAVGELFF. DNA of the CDR3: TGTGCCAGCAGCTCCAACAGGGCGGTCGGGGAGCTGTTTTTT.

The chain joins TRBV19 to TRBJ1-5, with D possibly TRBD1 on 6 matching bases. Germline CDR1 is LNHDA and CDR2 is SQIVND (reference sequence). V lost 4 bases and J 6 bases, leaving 10 bases between the germline ends. The CDR3 is 13 amino acids. CDR3 loop: CASSKGVGQPQHF. CDR3 in DNA: TGTGCCAGTAGTAAGGGGGTAGGTCAGCCCCAGCATTTT. Together with reference TRBV19 and TRBJ1-5, the CDR3 gives the full variable domain: DGGITQSPKYLFRKEGQNVTLSCEQNLNHDAMYWYRQDPGQGLRLIYYSQIVNDFQKGDIAEGYSVSREKKESFPLTVTSAQKNPTAFYLCASSKGVGQPQHFGDGTRLSIL.

V is TRBV2 and J is TRBJ2-7, with 8 bases lining up with TRBD1. The CDR3 is made up of 15 amino acids. Unmatched junction bases numbered 13, after V lost 6 bases and J lost 6 bases. Germline V gene lookup returns CDR1 SNHLY and CDR2 FYNNEI. The CDR3 sequence is CASSGPGQEIREQYF. In DNA form, the CDR3 reads TGTGCCAGCAGCGGCCCGGGACAGGAGATCCGCGAGCAGTACTTC. The full variable domain, rest sourced from reference TRBV2 and TRBJ2-7, is EPEVTQTPSHQVTQMGQEVILRCVPISNHLYFYWYRQILGQKVEFLVSFYNNEISEKSEIFDDQFSVERPDGSNFTLKIRSTKLEDSAMYFCASSGPGQEIREQYFGPGTRLTVT.

The chain couples TRBV6-6 to TRBJ2-5, with 7 nucleotides matching TRBD2. CDR1 is MNHNY and CDR2 is SVGAGI in the germline V gene (reference sequence). Trimming removed 2 bases from V and 5 bases from J; junction bases left unmatched: 5. CDR3 length: 14 residues. The CDR3 sequence is CASSYLRGGETQYF. CDR3 nucleotides: TGTGCCAGCAGTTACCTAAGGGGAGGGGAGACCCAGTACTTC.

The V call is TRBV15, the J call TRBJ1-4, with TRBD1 matching over 7 bases. V trimming: 4 bases; J trimming: 8 bases; junction bases outside the gene matches: 7. The CDR3 is 14 residues long. The germline CDR1 and CDR2 sequences are LNHNV and YYDKDF (reference sequence). The chain's CDR3 is CATSNRGIWEKLFF. The CDR3 DNA sequence: TGTGCCACCAGCAACAGGGGTATTTGGGAAAAACTGTTTTTT.

V is TRBV28 and J is TRBJ1-4, with D unclear. CDR1 and CDR2 (germline): MDHEN, SYDVKM. This CDR3 contains 17 residues. V lost 0 bases, J lost 7 bases, and 18 bases lay in between. As DNA, the CDR3 is TGTGCCAGCAGTTTATGGGCAGTGGGAGAAAAGTTTGAAAAACTGTTTTTT. The encoded protein is CASSLWAVGEKFEKLFF.